The 30 T cell receptor beta chains below were found in one sample sequenced in a study of response to subunit inactivated influenza vaccine. From the RT-PCR reads, TCRdb called clonotypes with MiXCR, one entry per CDR3 protein. The table lists hundreds of thousands of distinct CDR3 sequences, approximately 15% of them singletons. Source: PBMCs from blood, taken approximately 15 days before vaccination. The source of these receptors is a man aged 45-60 years who received an inactivated influenza vaccine.

The chain recombines TRBV2 with TRBJ2-1, with TRBD1 matching over 9 bases. The CDR3 runs 12 residues. Germline CDR1 SNHLY, CDR2 FYNNEI. Trimming cost V 4 bases and J 10 bases; bases outside gene matches: 2. The CDR3 DNA reads as TGTGCCAGCAGTGTGGGGACAGGGGAGCAGTTCTTC. This gives the protein CASSVGTGEQFF. The whole variable domain, filled in from reference TRBV2 and TRBJ2-1, reads EPEVTQTPSHQVTQMGQEVILRCVPISNHLYFYWYRQILGQKVEFLVSFYNNEISEKSEIFDDQFSVERPDGSNFTLKIRSTKLEDSAMYFCASSVGTGEQFFGPGTRLTVL.

The genes are TRBV7-9 and TRBJ2-3; tentatively, D is TRBD2 (7 bases). Per the germline V gene, CDR1 is SEHNR and CDR2 is FQNEAQ (reference sequence). V lost 3 bases and J lost 4, with 17 bases in between. The CDR3 has 16 residues. The CDR3 bases are TGTGCCAGCAGCTTGTTCCGGGGGGCCGGGCCAGATACGCAGTATTTT. This sequence encodes CASSLFRGAGPDTQYF.

The V and J genes are TRBV7-7 and TRBJ2-1; 9 bases fit TRBD1. Germline V CDR1 and CDR2: SSHAT, FNYEAQ (reference sequence). V lost 5 bases to trimming and J lost 2 bases; unmatched junction nucleotides: 4. The CDR3 runs to 15 residues. The CDR3 bases are TGTGCCAGCAGCCGAGGACAGGGGACCTACAATGAGCAGTTCTTC. Its protein product is CASSRGQGTYNEQFF. Complete variable domain (other parts from reference TRBV7-7 and TRBJ2-1): GAGVSQSPRYKVTKRGQDVTLRCDPISSHATLYWYQQALGQGPEFLTYFNYEAQPDKSGLPSDRFSAERPEGSISTLTIQRTEQRDSAMYRCASSRGQGTYNEQFFGPGTRLTVL.

The sample holds many counts of this clonotype. This chain joins TRBV30 and TRBJ1-4, with unresolved D. The CDR3 totals 13 residues. Trimming pared 5 bases from V and 1 base from J, leaving 8 bases between. Germline assignment: CDR1 GTSNPN and CDR2 SVGIG (reference sequence). CDR3 sequence: CAWARQTNEKLFF. Here the CDR3 DNA reads TGTGCCTGGGCTCGGCAAACTAATGAAAAACTGTTTTTT.

This clonotype came up a few times. This chain connects TRBV20-1 to TRBJ2-7; possibly TRBD2 for D (5 bases). This CDR3 comprises 12 residues. V was trimmed by 8 bases and J by 7 bases, leaving 18 bases between them. The germline CDR1 and CDR2 sequences are DFQATT and SNEGSKA (reference sequence). The CDR3 bases are TGCAGTACACCGGGTCCCTCGGGAGAGCAGTACTTC. Its protein is CSTPGPSGEQYF.

The chain combines TRBV20-1 with TRBJ1-5; the D gene is possibly TRBD1 (6 bases). Germline CDR1 reads DFQATT; CDR2 reads SNEGSKA (reference sequence). The ends were cut back, 8 bases at V and 0 bases at J, with 17 bases in the middle. The CDR3 is 15 residues long. The CDR3 DNA reads TGCAGTCCCCAAGGGGGGACGGTTAGCAATCAGCCCCAGCATTTT. Translated, it gives CSPQGGTVSNQPQHF.

In this sample, this clonotype turned up a few times. This chain connects TRBV6-1 to TRBJ1-1; D is perhaps TRBD1 (5 bases). The CDR3 is 14 amino acids. Deletions cut 2 bases from V and 4 bases from J, with 11 bases between. CDR1 and CDR2 from the germline V gene are MNHNS and SASEGT. CDR3 in DNA: TGTGCCAGCAGTGAACAGGGTTCGAGCACTGAAGCTTTCTTT. Amino acids: CASSEQGSSTEAFF.

The chain joins TRBV19 to TRBJ2-3; D tentatively reads TRBD1 or TRBD2 (5 bases each). This CDR3 is 15 amino acids long. V was cut by 2 bases and J by 4 bases, with 13 bases left in between. The germline gives CDR1 LNHDA, CDR2 SQIVND (reference sequence). The CDR3 here is CASSIIGTVADTQYF. In DNA form, the CDR3 reads TGTGCCAGTAGTATAATCGGGACGGTGGCAGATACGCAGTATTTT.

The table lists this clonotype with a few counts. The chain links TRBV5-4 to TRBJ2-2; TRBD2 aligns across 11 bases. CDR1 is SGHNT, CDR2 YYREEE, per germline (reference sequence). This CDR3 has 16 amino acids. The J segment lost 6 bases and the V segment lost 4 bases, leaving 8 bases of the junction unmatched. CDR3 residues: CASSSLAGGISGELFF. DNA for the CDR3: TGTGCCAGCAGCAGCCTAGCGGGGGGCATTTCCGGGGAGCTGTTTTTT.

The chain is built from TRBV12-3 or TRBV12-4 and TRBJ2-7; D unclear. This CDR3 has 14 residues. Trimming pared 1 base from V and 3 bases from J, leaving 10 bases between. CDR3 region: CASSLGQIDYEQYF. In DNA, the CDR3 is TGTGCCAGCAGTTTAGGTCAGATAGACTACGAGCAGTACTTC.

This chain uses TRBV15 with TRBJ2-1, with D possibly called TRBD1 or TRBD2 (6 bases each). The ends were cut back, 0 bases at V and 12 bases at J, with 15 bases in the middle. The CDR3 sequence is 14 residues long. Germline V gives CDR1 LNHNV, CDR2 YYDKDF (reference sequence). CDR3 nucleotide sequence: TGTGCCACCAGCAGAGATCGGGGGAACAGGGTGCAGTTCTTC. It translates to CATSRDRGNRVQFF.

This clonotype was picked up many times. The chain carries TRBV14 and TRBJ2-1, with D possibly being TRBD1 (6 bases). The CDR3 is made up of 19 amino acids. Germline CDR1 is SGHDN and CDR2 is FVKESK. The V gene lost 1 base and the J gene lost 9 bases, with 28 bases spanning the gap. The CDR3 spells CASSQGSFLGQWGRGEQFF. DNA for the CDR3: TGTGCCAGCAGCCAAGGGTCATTTCTCGGACAGTGGGGACGTGGTGAGCAGTTCTTC.

The table lists this clonotype with a few counts. V and J are TRBV7-9 and TRBJ2-2; no definite D call. The V and J ends lost 2 bases and 7 bases respectively, with 5 bases between them. The CDR3 is made up of 12 amino acids. Germline assignment: CDR1 SEHNR and CDR2 FQNEAQ (reference sequence). CDR3 amino acids: CASSLWGGELFF. Written as DNA, the CDR3 is TGTGCCAGCAGCTTATGGGGCGGGGAGCTGTTTTTT. The full variable domain, completed using reference TRBV7-9 and TRBJ2-2, is DTGVSQNPRHKITKRGQNVTFRCDPISEHNRLYWYRQTLGQGPEFLTYFQNEAQLEKSRLLSDRFSAERPKGSFSTLEIQRTEQGDSAMYLCASSLWGGELFFGEGSRLTVL.

This clonotype was counted at least ten times. DNA for the CDR3: TGTGCCAGCAGCCAAAAGAGGGGACAGGGGGCCTACGAGCAGTACTTC. This codes for CASSQKRGQGAYEQYF. The chain employs TRBV3-1 and TRBJ2-7; 11 nucleotides align to TRBD1. This CDR3 has 16 amino acids. The V gene's germline CDR1 is LGHDT and CDR2 YNNKEL (reference sequence). The V and J ends lost 2 bases and 2 bases, in that order; junction bases with no gene match: 5.

The chain combines TRBV13 with TRBJ2-1; TRBD2 agrees at 9 bases. V lost 5 bases to trimming and J lost 0 bases; unmatched junction nucleotides: 11. The V gene's germline CDR1 is PRHDT and CDR2 FYEKMQ (reference sequence). The CDR3 sequence is 18 residues long. The CDR3 DNA is TGTGCCAGCAGCCCTACATGGGCGGGGGGGAACTCCTACAATGAGCAGTTCTTC. This codes for CASSPTWAGGNSYNEQFF.

This clonotype was seen many times. The chain employs TRBV12-3 or TRBV12-4 and TRBJ2-3; a possible D gene is TRBD2 (5 bases). The CDR3 length is 13 residues. Trimming took off 6 bases at V and 6 bases at J, with 13 bases between the two ends. This chain's CDR3 is CASRRTEADTQYF. The CDR3 DNA reads TGTGCCAGCAGGAGGACGGAGGCGGATACGCAGTATTTT.

The chain joins TRBV4-2 to TRBJ1-1, with 7 bases lining up with TRBD1. Germline-derived CDR1 and CDR2 are LGHNA and YNFKEQ. V shed 0 bases and J 0 bases; nucleotides not matched to a gene: 7. This CDR3 has 17 amino acids. The CDR3, as DNA: TGTGCCAGCAGCCAAGATGCGGCAGGGGGGATGAACACTGAAGCTTTCTTT. It translates to CASSQDAAGGMNTEAFF.

This clonotype has at least ten counts. The chain employs TRBV10-2 and TRBJ1-1; 8 nucleotides align to TRBD1. This CDR3 spans 17 amino acids. Looked up from germline, CDR1 is WSHSY and CDR2 is SAAADI. J gave up 5 bases and V 2 bases, and 13 bases lay outside the gene matches. The CDR3 sequence: CASSEPRDGRGHTEAFF. CDR3 DNA sequence: TGCGCCAGCAGTGAGCCCCGGGATGGCAGGGGGCATACTGAAGCTTTCTTT.

The chain uses TRBV5-1 and TRBJ2-5; 8 nucleotides align to TRBD1. The CDR3 runs to 14 residues. V shed 6 bases, J shed 1 base, and the junction held 5 bases outside the gene matches. Germline CDR1 reads SGHRS; CDR2 reads YFSETQ. The CDR3 is CASTTGQVQETQYF. The CDR3 DNA follows: TGCGCCAGCACCACGGGACAGGTCCAAGAGACCCAGTACTTC.

This clonotype has more than one count but fewer than ten. A much larger clone lies one base from this, so it may be a read error. The V gene is TRBV2, the J gene TRBJ2-7; D not resolved. The V gene's germline CDR1 is SNHLY and CDR2 FYNNEI. V lost 2 bases and J lost 4, with 6 bases in between. The CDR3 covers 12 residues. The CDR3 DNA reads as TGTGCCAGCAGTGAACTGGGGTACGAGCAGTACTTC. As protein: CASSELGYEQYF. Using reference TRBV2 and TRBJ2-7 for the parts outside the CDR3, the full variable domain is EPEVTQTPSHQVTQMGQEVILRCVPISNHLYFYWYRQILGQKVEFLVSFYNNEISEKSEIFDDQFSVERPDGSNFTLKIRSTKLEDSAMYFCASSELGYEQYFGPGTRLTVT.

The rearrangement links TRBV28 to TRBJ2-7; D call uncertain. The CDR3 has 13 residues. V shed 10 bases and J shed 2 bases, with 15 bases lying between them. Germline V gene sequence: CDR1 MDHEN, CDR2 SYDVKM. The CDR3 DNA sequence: TGTGCCATGAGCCCCGGGCTCCCCTACGAGCAGTACTTC. Residues: CAMSPGLPYEQYF.

This clonotype has only one observation. This rearrangement joins TRBV4-3 to TRBJ2-7; D unclear. V shed 0 bases and J shed 4 bases, with 7 bases lying between them. CDR3 length: 13 amino acids. The germline V gene encodes CDR1 LGHNA and CDR2 YSLEER. CDR3 protein: CASSQDQQYEQYF. The CDR3 DNA sequence: TGCGCCAGCAGCCAAGATCAACAGTACGAGCAGTACTTC.

In this sample, this clonotype turned up a few times. V gene TRBV28 combines with J gene TRBJ2-6; TRBD1 matches at 9 bases. V lost 4 bases to trimming and J lost 2 bases; unmatched junction nucleotides: 9. This CDR3 has 18 amino acids. The germline CDR1 and CDR2 sequences are MDHEN and SYDVKM. The CDR3: CASSSPGTGIPGANVLTF. CDR3 DNA: TGTGCCAGCAGTTCACCCGGGACAGGGATTCCTGGGGCCAACGTCCTGACTTTC.

This clonotype was seen repeatedly, ten times or more. The chain uses TRBV12-3 or TRBV12-4 and TRBJ2-2; D remains unclear. The V and J ends lost 2 bases and 6 bases respectively, with 4 bases between them. The length of the CDR3 is 12 residues. The CDR3 protein is CASSLFPGELFF. The CDR3 DNA reads as TGTGCCAGCAGTTTATTTCCCGGGGAGCTGTTTTTT.

The rearrangement links TRBV12-3 or TRBV12-4 to TRBJ2-1; TRBD1 matches 9 bases. Trimming removed 4 bases from V and 7 bases from J; junction bases left unmatched: 8. This CDR3 is built from 15 residues. The CDR3 protein is CASSYDRGKVNEQFF. The DNA of the CDR3 is TGTGCCAGCAGTTACGACAGGGGGAAGGTGAATGAGCAGTTCTTC.

Ten or more counts support this clonotype. The chain links TRBV6-6 to TRBJ2-7; D is undetermined. The germline CDR1 and CDR2 sequences are MNHNY and SVGAGI (reference sequence). Trimming cost V 11 bases and J 3 bases, with 17 bases left between them. The CDR3 is 13 amino acids. Here the CDR3 reads CAGMGVTLYEQYF. The CDR3 DNA sequence: TGTGCCGGAATGGGTGTTACCCTCTACGAGCAGTACTTC.

This clonotype was recorded a few times. The chain uses TRBV3-1 and TRBJ2-2; 9 bases are a match to TRBD1. The length of the CDR3 is 15 residues. Germline V CDR1 and CDR2: LGHDT, YNNKEL (reference sequence). V trimming: 10 bases; J trimming: 0 bases; junction bases outside the gene matches: 6. The CDR3 region is CATERTGANTGELFF. In DNA form, the CDR3 reads TGTGCCACCGAGAGGACAGGGGCGAACACCGGGGAGCTGTTTTTT. The full variable domain, rest sourced from reference TRBV3-1 and TRBJ2-2, is DTAVSQTPKYLVTQMGNDKSIKCEQNLGHDTMYWYKQDSKKFLKIMFSYNNKELIINETVPNRFSPKSPDKAHLNLHINSLELGDSAVYFCATERTGANTGELFFGEGSRLTVL.

This chain joins TRBV12-3 or TRBV12-4 and TRBJ2-7, with D hard to call. CDR3 length equals 13 residues. V lost 7 bases and J 7 bases, leaving 17 bases between the germline ends. Here the CDR3 DNA reads TGTGCCAGCACGAATGGACCTGGAGAGGAGCAGTACTTC. It yields the protein CASTNGPGEEQYF.

In the case of this clonotype: One end of the junction is discordant with germline, which a read error may explain. This chain joins TRBV15 and TRBJ2-2; perhaps D is TRBD1 or TRBD2 (5 bases each). The CDR3 spans 13 residues. Germline CDR1 LNHNV, CDR2 YYDKDF (reference sequence). The CDR3 nucleotides are TGTGCCACCAGCAGAGGACAGCCCGGGGAGCTGTATTTT. Its translation: CATSRGQPGELYF.

The V gene is TRBV5-4, the J gene TRBJ2-6; 10 bases line up with TRBD1. The germline V gene encodes CDR1 SGHNT and CDR2 YYREEE (reference sequence). Trimming cost V 2 bases and J 6 bases; bases outside gene matches: 2. This CDR3 comprises 15 residues. Here the CDR3 DNA reads TGTGCCAGCAGCTTCGGGACAGGGGTGGCCAACGTCCTGACTTTC. The encoded protein is CASSFGTGVANVLTF.